The 11 T cell receptor beta chains given below trace back to one sample, sequenced in a study of T-cell memory formation after mild COVID-19. TCRdb passed the 5' RACE reads through MiXCR, listing each CDR3 protein once. The table lists about 400,000 distinct CDR3 sequences, roughly a quarter of them singletons. The sequencing input was PBMCs or a T cell subset sorted from them (not recorded which). The origin of the receptors is an adult woman who had mild COVID-19 (a few samples of this study predate the infection). Cell type and time point are not known.

This clonotype was seen a few times. The chain employs TRBV12-3 or TRBV12-4 and TRBJ2-1; maybe TRBD2 (6 bases). Trimming took off 8 bases at V and 13 bases at J, with 15 bases between the two ends. This CDR3 is 11 amino acids long. CDR3 bases: TGTGCCAGCGGATGGACTAACCTACAGTTCTTC. Translating gives CASGWTNLQFF.

This chain joins TRBV24-1 and TRBJ2-1; D is undetermined. The CDR3 covers 16 residues. Germline CDR1 reads KGHDR; CDR2 reads SFDVKD. Trimming shortened V by 5 bases and J by 7 bases, and 20 bases separated the two germline ends. CDR3 coding DNA: TGTGCCACCAGTGCCCCCTCCACCAGCTCGTGGAATGAGCAGTTCTTC. It specifies CATSAPSTSSWNEQFF.

The genes are TRBV20-1 and TRBJ1-2, with D possibly being TRBD1 (6 bases). This CDR3 has 16 amino acids. The V gene lost 1 base and the J gene lost 0 bases, with 15 bases spanning the gap. Looked up from germline, CDR1 is DFQATT and CDR2 is SNEGSKA (reference sequence). The CDR3 spells CSARGTGRRANYGYTF. CDR3 coding DNA: TGCAGTGCTAGAGGTACAGGGAGACGAGCTAACTATGGCTACACCTTC.

This clonotype was seen a few times. The gene calls are TRBV25-1 and TRBJ1-5, with TRBD1 as a possible D gene (5 bases). This CDR3 is built from 13 residues. V lost 2 bases and J 5 bases, leaving 7 bases between the germline ends. The germline gives CDR1 MGHDK, CDR2 SYGVNS. CDR3 protein: CASSERGDQPQHF. As DNA, the CDR3 is TGTGCCAGCAGTGAAAGGGGCGATCAGCCCCAGCATTTT.

The CDR3 DNA follows: TGTGCCAGCAGCTTGGATCTTTACAATGAGCAGTTCTTC. The encoded protein is CASSLDLYNEQFF. The chain links TRBV5-5 to TRBJ2-1; D is undetermined. CDR3 size: 13 residues. Trimming left V 0 bases short and J 4 bases short, with 5 bases between. CDR1 is SGHKS, CDR2 YYEKEE, per germline (reference sequence).

The CDR3, as DNA: TGCGCCAGCAGCTACCGGGACCTGGGGGAGACCCAGTACTTC. It encodes CASSYRDLGETQYF. V and J are TRBV5-1 and TRBJ2-5; D is possibly TRBD1 or TRBD2 (5 bases each). From germline, CDR1 is SGHRS and CDR2 YFSETQ. With 3 bases removed from V and 5 bases from J, the gap between germline ends came to 14 bases. This CDR3 spans 14 amino acids.

The V and J genes are TRBV29-1 and TRBJ2-7; D is possibly TRBD2 (6 bases). The CDR3 contains 11 residues. V gave up 6 bases and J gave up 3 bases, with 9 bases separating them. CDR1 and CDR2 from the germline V gene are SQVTM and ANQGSEA. This chain's CDR3 is CSVRDFYEQYF. CDR3 bases: TGCAGCGTACGGGACTTCTACGAGCAGTACTTC.

The rearrangement joins TRBV27 to TRBJ2-7; D is perhaps TRBD1 (6 bases). The V gene's germline CDR1 is MNHEY and CDR2 SMNVEV (reference sequence). The CDR3 is 14 amino acids. The V end lost 6 bases, the J end lost 6 bases, and 18 bases lay between the germline ends. CDR3: CASRSQGRGFEQYF. In nucleotides, the CDR3 is TGTGCCAGCAGATCACAGGGTAGGGGTTTCGAGCAGTACTTC.

This clonotype was detected many times. The chain couples TRBV7-3 to TRBJ2-3, with 8 nucleotides matching TRBD2. CDR1 SGHTA and CDR2 FQGTGA come from the germline V gene. The V segment lost 1 base and the J segment 4 bases; nucleotides outside the gene matches: 4. The CDR3 contains 15 residues. The CDR3 here is CASSLSGGPADTQYF. Written as DNA, the CDR3 is TGTGCCAGCAGCTTAAGCGGGGGGCCCGCAGATACGCAGTATTTT.

The V call is TRBV14, the J call TRBJ2-5, with D tentatively TRBD1 (6 bases). The CDR3 is made up of 13 amino acids. CDR1 and CDR2 (germline): SGHDN, FVKESK. The ends were cut back, 5 bases at V and 0 bases at J, with 7 bases in the middle. As DNA, the CDR3 is TGTGCCAGCAGCGACAGGAACCAAGAGACCCAGTACTTC. Residues: CASSDRNQETQYF.

The rearrangement uses TRBV5-1 and TRBJ2-1; D possibly uses TRBD1 or TRBD2 (5 bases each). The CDR3 runs 14 residues. Per the germline V gene, CDR1 is SGHRS and CDR2 is YFSETQ. The ends were cut back, 6 bases at V and 0 bases at J, with 10 bases in the middle. CDR3 region: CASTGTRSYNEQFF. For the CDR3, the DNA is TGCGCCAGCACCGGGACGCGCTCCTACAATGAGCAGTTCTTC.